These 28 T cell receptor beta chains came from one sample sequenced in a study of spatial heterogeneity in lung cancer. Whole-study results and caveats: The study found that expanded intratumoral alpha and beta TCR counts tracked tumor mutation counts.

A single record per CDR3 protein comes from TCRdb applying MiXCR to the 5' RACE reads. The repertoire holds about 4,200 distinct CDR3 sequences, with about 6% as singletons. Time point denoted: sample taken at primary tumor resection. Their specific antigens are unknown. The starting material was lung tumor tissue, obtained at surgery. These receptors were obtained from a male donor with early-stage non-small cell lung cancer.

By frequency in the sample, this clonotype is medium-sized. The chain is built from TRBV20-1 and TRBJ1-2; D perhaps matches TRBD1 (6 bases). CDR3 length: 13 amino acids. Germline-derived CDR1 and CDR2 are DFQATT and SNEGSKA (reference sequence). Trimming took off 6 bases at V and 7 bases at J, with 18 bases between the two ends. The CDR3 is CSASPGAMSGYTF. The CDR3 nucleotides read TGCAGTGCCTCGCCAGGGGCGATGAGTGGCTACACCTTC.

This clonotype is labeled medium-sized. This chain links TRBV6-5 with TRBJ2-1; D is unclear. V dropped 6 bases and J dropped 7 bases, with 19 bases sitting between them. Germline V CDR1 and CDR2: MNHEY, SVGAGI. There are 15 residues in the CDR3. CDR3 protein: CASSLDGSSGNEQFF. The CDR3 DNA reads as TGTGCCAGCAGCCTGGACGGTTCGTCCGGAAATGAGCAGTTCTTC.

In its sample, this clonotype was seen many times. This chain joins TRBV7-2 and TRBJ1-1; no definite D call. The CDR3 is made up of 12 amino acids. CDR1 SGHTA and CDR2 FQGNSA come from the germline V gene. Trimming left V 3 bases short and J 5 bases short, with 7 bases between. DNA for the CDR3: TGTGCCAGCAGCTTTAAAAGTACTGAAGCTTTCTTT. Translating it yields CASSFKSTEAFF.

This clonotype qualifies as medium-sized. The chain couples TRBV11-3 to TRBJ2-5; D uncertain. The CDR3 has 13 amino acids. Germline V gene sequence: CDR1 SGHNT, CDR2 YENEEA. V was pared by 1 base and J by 0 bases, with 3 bases between. The CDR3 spells CASSLGYQETQYF. The CDR3 region has the DNA TGTGCCAGCAGCTTAGGTTACCAAGAGACCCAGTACTTC.

Ten or more counts support this clonotype. The V and J genes are TRBV7-2 and TRBJ2-7; D might be TRBD1 (6 bases). The germline V gene encodes CDR1 SGHTA and CDR2 FQGNSA. The CDR3 is 13 residues long. Between the trimmed V and J ends, which lost 6 bases and 2 bases, there was a span of 11 bases. The DNA of the CDR3 is TGTGCCAGCAGATCGACAGGACCCTACGAGCAGTACTTC. It codes for CASRSTGPYEQYF.

This clonotype is medium-sized (0.01 to 0.1%) in the sample. J is TRBJ1-1 and V is TRBV6-1, with D perhaps TRBD1 (5 bases). The CDR3 runs 14 residues. Germline values: CDR1 MNHNS, CDR2 SASEGT. The V and J ends lost 6 bases and 3 bases respectively, with 14 bases between them. In DNA, the CDR3 is TGTGCCAGCAGCATTAGGGGATGGGACACTGAAGCTTTCTTT. This codes for CASSIRGWDTEAFF.

Ten or more counts support this clonotype. The chain is built from TRBV7-3 and TRBJ2-2; no definite D call. Germline lookup yields CDR1 SGHTA and CDR2 FQGTGA. This CDR3 has 13 residues. Between the trimmed V and J ends, which lost 3 bases and 7 bases, there was a span of 9 bases. In DNA form, the CDR3 reads TGTGCCAGCAGCTTCGCGACCGGCGGGGAGCTGTTTTTT. It specifies CASSFATGGELFF.

By share of the sample, this clonotype is medium-sized. In DNA, the CDR3 is TGTGCCAGCAGTTGGATGAACACTGAAGCTTTCTTT. Translation gives CASSWMNTEAFF. The chain uses TRBV6-6 and TRBJ1-1; unclear D gene. This CDR3 is built from 12 residues. Germline assignment: CDR1 MNHNY and CDR2 SVGAGI (reference sequence). V lost 4 bases and J lost 0, with 3 bases in between.

By share, this clonotype counts as medium-sized (0.01 to 0.1%). V and J are TRBV11-2 and TRBJ2-3, with 13 bases matching TRBD2. The germline V gene encodes CDR1 SGHAT and CDR2 FQNNGV. The CDR3 has 15 residues. V dropped 5 bases and J dropped 4; count of bases not matched to a gene: 3. CDR3 nucleotide sequence: TGTGCCAGCAGCGGGACTAGCGGGACCGCAGATACGCAGTATTTT. This sequence encodes CASSGTSGTADTQYF.

This clonotype was seen ten or more times. The chain combines TRBV12-3 or TRBV12-4 with TRBJ2-1; D might be TRBD1 (6 bases). Between the trimmed V and J ends, which lost 6 bases and 8 bases, there was a span of 14 bases. CDR3 length: 13 amino acids. The CDR3 sequence: CASSPGAGDEQFF. CDR3 bases: TGTGCCAGCAGCCCAGGGGCAGGGGATGAGCAGTTCTTC.

By proportion, this clonotype is medium-sized (0.01 to 0.1%). The J gene is TRBJ2-5, the V gene TRBV7-6; D not resolved. CDR1 and CDR2 (germline): SGHVS, FNYEAQ. The CDR3 has 13 residues. Trimming took off 3 bases at V and 6 bases at J, with 11 bases between the two ends. In nucleotides, the CDR3 is TGTGCCAGCAGCTTTACTCCTGAGAAGACCCAGTACTTC. It specifies CASSFTPEKTQYF. Full variable domain (rest looked up from reference TRBV7-6 and TRBJ2-5): GAGVSQSPRYKVTKRGQDVALRCDPISGHVSLYWYRQALGQGPEFLTYFNYEAQQDKSGLPNDRFSAERPEGSISTLTIQRTEQRDSAMYRCASSFTPEKTQYFGPGTRLLVL.

This clonotype ranks as medium-sized (0.01 to 0.1%). The chain uses TRBV6-5 and TRBJ1-3; 10 bases map to TRBD1. V shed 4 bases, J shed 8 bases, and the junction held 5 bases outside the gene matches. Looked up from germline, CDR1 is MNHEY and CDR2 is SVGAGI. The CDR3 is made up of 14 amino acids. In DNA, the CDR3 is TGTGCCAGCAGTTTCGGACAGGGGGAATACACCATATATTTT. Residues: CASSFGQGEYTIYF.

By share, this clonotype ranks as medium-sized. This chain uses TRBV7-9 with TRBJ2-1, with 7 nucleotides matching TRBD1. The CDR3 extends over 17 amino acids. The germline CDR1 and CDR2 sequences are SEHNR and FQNEAQ (reference sequence). J was trimmed by 2 bases and V by 5 bases; bases with no gene match: 12. The CDR3 sequence is CASSPHGRDRAYNEQFF. In nucleotides, the CDR3 is TGTGCCAGCAGCCCACACGGCCGGGACAGAGCCTACAATGAGCAGTTCTTC.

By share, this clonotype counts as medium-sized (0.01 to 0.1%). This chain connects TRBV6-1 to TRBJ2-1; 8 nucleotides agree with TRBD1. The germline V gene encodes CDR1 MNHNS and CDR2 SASEGT. The CDR3 totals 13 residues. V gave up 8 bases and J gave up 2 bases; unmatched junction bases: 2. The CDR3 is CASDRGTYNEQFF. The CDR3 bases are TGTGCCAGCGACAGGGGAACCTACAATGAGCAGTTCTTC.

A remark on this clonotype: Since a much larger clone is just one base distant, this may be a read error. The chain joins TRBV18 to TRBJ2-5; 9 bases line up with TRBD1. Germline CDR1 reads KGHSH; CDR2 reads LQKENI. This CDR3 has 14 residues. The CDR3 reads CAGSPPGQGKTQYF. CDR3 DNA sequence: TGTGCCGGCTCACCACCAGGACAGGGGAAGACCCAGTACTTC.

Judged by abundance, this clonotype is medium-sized. This chain connects TRBV4-1 to TRBJ2-3; no firm D call. Trimming shortened V by 0 bases and J by 2 bases, and 6 bases separated the two germline ends. The CDR3 contains 14 residues. CDR1 is MGHRA and CDR2 is YSYEKL in the germline V gene. The CDR3 DNA follows: TGCGCCAGCAGCCAAGACCATCCCACAGATACGCAGTATTTT. Amino acids: CASSQDHPTDTQYF.

Within the sample, this clonotype is medium-sized. The chain employs TRBV3-1 and TRBJ2-1, with 9 bases fitting TRBD2. V gave up 1 base and J gave up 8 bases; unmatched junction bases: 6. CDR1 is LGHDT, CDR2 YNNKEL, per germline (reference sequence). This CDR3 is 15 amino acids long. In DNA form, the CDR3 reads TGTGCCAGCAGCCAAGGGACTAGCGATAACGATGAGCAGTTCTTC. Translation: CASSQGTSDNDEQFF.

The sample holds many counts of this clonotype. The rearrangement joins TRBV19 to TRBJ1-4; D not certain. CDR3 length: 15 residues. Germline-derived CDR1 and CDR2 are LNHDA and SQIVND (reference sequence). V dropped 3 bases and J dropped 0 bases, with 8 bases sitting between them. CDR3 nucleotides: TGTGCCAGTAGTATTGGGTTTGCAACTAATGAAAAACTGTTTTTT. Its translation: CASSIGFATNEKLFF.

This clonotype was counted a few times. This chain connects TRBV5-1 to TRBJ2-5, with 7 bases matching TRBD2. The CDR3 runs to 13 residues. Trimming removed 5 bases from V and 5 bases from J; junction bases left unmatched: 6. CDR1 and CDR2 from the germline V gene are SGHRS and YFSETQ. CDR3 region: CASRLAVSETQYF. The CDR3 region has the DNA TGCGCCAGCAGGCTAGCGGTTTCTGAGACCCAGTACTTC.

By share, this clonotype counts as medium-sized. The rearrangement links TRBV27 to TRBJ2-3; D is ambiguous. The CDR3 has 15 amino acids. V lost 1 base to trimming and J lost 2 bases, with 10 bases between them. Germline V gives CDR1 MNHEY, CDR2 SMNVEV (reference sequence). The CDR3 nucleotides read TGTGCCAGCAGTTTATTTGGCACGACCACAGATACGCAGTATTTT. As protein: CASSLFGTTTDTQYF.

This clonotype is labeled medium-sized. This chain links TRBV28 with TRBJ2-7; TRBD1 might be the D (5 bases). Trimming stripped 5 bases from V and 1 base from J, with 9 bases between. The V gene's germline CDR1 is MDHEN and CDR2 SYDVKM. This CDR3 region has 13 residues. The CDR3, as DNA: TGTGCCAGCAGTCCTCAGGGTTCCTACGAGCAGTACTTC. This codes for CASSPQGSYEQYF.

Regarding this clonotype: This clone may be a read error of a much larger clone one base away. The chain recombines TRBV12-3 or TRBV12-4 with TRBJ1-4; D gene unclear. This CDR3 is 13 amino acids long. CDR3 sequence: CVSSLQSSEKLFF. DNA for the CDR3: TGTGTCAGCAGTTTACAGTCCTCGGAAAAACTGTTTTTT.

This clonotype is medium-sized by share. The V gene is TRBV5-1, the J gene TRBJ1-2, with a possible D match to TRBD1 (5 bases). Germline V gene data show CDR1 as SGHRS and CDR2 as YFSETQ. CDR3 length equals 14 residues. The V and J ends lost 0 bases and 4 bases respectively, with 10 bases between them. The CDR3 protein is CASSLGGAIYGYTF. As DNA, the CDR3 is TGCGCCAGCAGCTTGGGGGGCGCCATCTATGGCTACACCTTC.

By its share, this clonotype is medium-sized. J is TRBJ1-6 and V is TRBV27; D not resolved. Trimming took off 2 bases at V and 2 bases at J, with 1 base between the two ends. Looked up from germline, CDR1 is MNHEY and CDR2 is SMNVEV (reference sequence). This CDR3 contains 13 residues. CDR3 region: CASSLTYNSPLHF. The CDR3 DNA reads as TGTGCCAGCAGTTTAACCTATAATTCACCCCTCCACTTT.

This clonotype is medium-sized. V and J are TRBV4-1 and TRBJ2-7; no clear D gene. The V gene's germline CDR1 is MGHRA and CDR2 YSYEKL. The CDR3 runs to 13 residues. Trimming took 2 bases from V and 4 from J, leaving 9 bases between them. CDR3 protein: CASSQYTEYEQYF. CDR3 bases: TGCGCCAGCAGCCAATATACTGAGTACGAGCAGTACTTC.

Many counts were recorded for this clonotype. This sequence joins TRBV5-1 and TRBJ1-3; tentative D call: TRBD1 (5 bases). The CDR3 loop spans 15 amino acids. Germline V gene lookup returns CDR1 SGHRS and CDR2 YFSETQ. Trimming removed 4 bases from V and 4 bases from J, with 15 bases in between. The CDR3 reads CASSTTTGGGNTIYF. CDR3 in DNA: TGCGCCAGCAGCACTACTACAGGAGGGGGAAACACCATATATTTT.

By its share, this clonotype is medium-sized. The V gene is TRBV30, the J gene TRBJ2-1; TRBD2 agrees at 10 bases. The CDR3 has 15 amino acids. V shed 5 bases and J 5 bases; nucleotides not matched to a gene: 9. Germline V gives CDR1 GTSNPN, CDR2 SVGIG (reference sequence). In DNA form, the CDR3 reads TGTGCCTGGGGGGATACTAGCGGGATCGACAATGAGCAGTTCTTC. Translation: CAWGDTSGIDNEQFF. The full variable domain, with the rest looked up from reference TRBV30 and TRBJ2-1, is SQTIHQWPATLVQPVGSPLSLECTVEGTSNPNLYWYRQAAGRGLQLLFYSVGIGQISSEVPQNLSASRPQDRQFILSSKKLLLSDSGFYLCAWGDTSGIDNEQFFGPGTRLTVL.

This clonotype was seen repeatedly, ten times or more. This rearrangement joins TRBV28 to TRBJ1-1; D is ambiguous. The CDR3 runs 12 residues. Trimming left V 6 bases short and J 5 bases short, with 10 bases between. Germline assignment: CDR1 MDHEN and CDR2 SYDVKM. CDR3 region: CASSEALTEAFF. CDR3 sequence (DNA): TGTGCCAGCAGCGAAGCGCTTACTGAAGCTTTCTTT.